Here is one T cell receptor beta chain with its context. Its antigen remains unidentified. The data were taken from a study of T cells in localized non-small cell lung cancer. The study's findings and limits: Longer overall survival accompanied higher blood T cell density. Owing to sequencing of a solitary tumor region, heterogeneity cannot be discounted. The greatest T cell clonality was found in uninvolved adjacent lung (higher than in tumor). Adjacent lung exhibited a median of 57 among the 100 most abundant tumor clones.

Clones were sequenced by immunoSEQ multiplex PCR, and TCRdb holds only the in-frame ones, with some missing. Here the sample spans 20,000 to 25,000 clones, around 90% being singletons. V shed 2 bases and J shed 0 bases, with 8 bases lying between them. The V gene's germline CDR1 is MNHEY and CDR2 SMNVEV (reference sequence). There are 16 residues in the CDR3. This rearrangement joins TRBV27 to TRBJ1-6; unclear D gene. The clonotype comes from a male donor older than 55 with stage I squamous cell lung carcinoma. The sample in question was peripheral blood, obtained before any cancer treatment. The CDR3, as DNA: TGTGCCAGCAGTTTACAGGCCCTCTCCTATAATTCACCCCTCCACTTT. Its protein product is CASSLQALSYNSPLHF.